This TCR beta chain was observed in a study of memory CD4+ T cells and cytomegalovirus serostatus. The sort gate was single viable CD3+CD4+CD8-CD45RO+ cells for memory CD4+ T cells. J lost 2 bases, V lost 5 bases, and 8 bases had no gene match. This CDR3 spans 16 amino acids. In germline, CDR1 is SGHTA, CDR2 FQGTGA. Overall study findings and caveats: Of approximately 160 reported CMV TCRbeta sequences, under 70 were found in memory CD4+ repertoires. The CMV-associated TCR signature appears largely within the CD4+ memory repertoire.

The method was immunoSEQ multiplex PCR; TCRdb's version includes in-frame clones alone and lacks a portion of them. Among some 58,000 clones listed, approximately 77% were seen once. Remarks on this clone: What it binds is not known.

The receptor was isolated from an adult in good health and CMV-seronegative. The chain combines TRBV7-3 with TRBJ2-1; 8 bases fit TRBD2. The sequenced sample consisted of memory CD4+ T cells from blood. CDR3 sequence reads: CASSKNGGAPYNEQFF. The DNA of the CDR3 is TGTGCCAGCAGCAAAAACGGGGGGGCCCCCTACAATGAGCAGTTCTTC.